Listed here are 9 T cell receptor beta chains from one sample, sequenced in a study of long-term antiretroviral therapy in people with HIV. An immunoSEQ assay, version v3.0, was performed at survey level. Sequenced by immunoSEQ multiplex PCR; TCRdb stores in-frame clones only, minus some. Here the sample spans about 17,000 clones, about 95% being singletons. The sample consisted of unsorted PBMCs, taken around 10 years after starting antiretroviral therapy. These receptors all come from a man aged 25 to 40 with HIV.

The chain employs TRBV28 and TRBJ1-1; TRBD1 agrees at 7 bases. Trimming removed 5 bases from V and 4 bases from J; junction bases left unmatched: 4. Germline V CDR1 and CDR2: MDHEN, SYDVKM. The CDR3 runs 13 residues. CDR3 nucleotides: TGTGCCAGCAGTCCCCCAGGGGGCACTGAAGCTTTCTTT. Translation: CASSPPGGTEAFF.

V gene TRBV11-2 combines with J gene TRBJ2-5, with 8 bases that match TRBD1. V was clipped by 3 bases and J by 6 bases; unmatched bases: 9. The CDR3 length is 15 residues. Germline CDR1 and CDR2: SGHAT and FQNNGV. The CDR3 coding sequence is TGTGCCAGCAGCTTGGAGCAGGGGGCTCGAAAGACCCAGTACTTC. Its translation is CASSLEQGARKTQYF.

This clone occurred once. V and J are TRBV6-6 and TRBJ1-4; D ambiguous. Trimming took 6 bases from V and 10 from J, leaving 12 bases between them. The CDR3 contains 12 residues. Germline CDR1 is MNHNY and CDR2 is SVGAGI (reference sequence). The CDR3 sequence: CASSRKSGKLFF. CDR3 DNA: TGTGCCAGCAGCCGCAAATCCGGAAAACTGTTTTTT.

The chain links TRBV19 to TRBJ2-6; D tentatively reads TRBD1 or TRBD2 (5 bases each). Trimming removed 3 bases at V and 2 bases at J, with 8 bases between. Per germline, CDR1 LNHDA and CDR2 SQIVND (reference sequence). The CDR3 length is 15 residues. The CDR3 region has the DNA TGTGCCAGTAGTATTTGGGGGACTGGGGCCAACGTCCTGACTTTC. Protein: CASSIWGTGANVLTF.

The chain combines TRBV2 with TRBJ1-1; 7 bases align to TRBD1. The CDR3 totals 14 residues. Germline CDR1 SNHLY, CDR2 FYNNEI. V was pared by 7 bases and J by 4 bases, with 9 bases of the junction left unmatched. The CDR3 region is CASTLQGFSTEAFF. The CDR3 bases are TGTGCCAGCACCTTACAGGGGTTTTCCACTGAAGCTTTCTTT.

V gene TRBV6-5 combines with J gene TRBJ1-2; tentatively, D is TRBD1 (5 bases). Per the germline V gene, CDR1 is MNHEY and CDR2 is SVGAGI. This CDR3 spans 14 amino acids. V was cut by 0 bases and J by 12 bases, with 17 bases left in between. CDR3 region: CASSYSRQSKRNTF. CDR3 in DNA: TGTGCCAGCAGTTACTCGCGACAGTCAAAGAGGAACACCTTC.

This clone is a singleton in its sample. DNA for the CDR3: TGTGCCAGCAGTTATCCGGGGGGCGAGTACGAGCAGTACTTC. Translating gives CASSYPGGEYEQYF. V and J are TRBV6-6 and TRBJ2-7; perhaps TRBD2 as D (7 bases). The germline V and J ends were trimmed by 3 bases and 4 bases, with 13 bases remaining between them. This CDR3 is 14 amino acids long. Germline V gives CDR1 MNHNY, CDR2 SVGAGI (reference sequence).

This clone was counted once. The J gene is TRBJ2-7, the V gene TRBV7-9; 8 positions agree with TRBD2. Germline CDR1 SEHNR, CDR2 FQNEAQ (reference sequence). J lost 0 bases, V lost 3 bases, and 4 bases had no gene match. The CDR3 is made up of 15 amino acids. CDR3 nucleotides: TGTGCCAGCAGCTTTTTACGGGGGGGCTCCTACGAGCAGTACTTC. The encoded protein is CASSFLRGGSYEQYF.

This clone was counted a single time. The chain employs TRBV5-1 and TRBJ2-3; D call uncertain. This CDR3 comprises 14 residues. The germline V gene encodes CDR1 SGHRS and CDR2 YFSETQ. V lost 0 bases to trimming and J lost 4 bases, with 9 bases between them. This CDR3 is CASSLDLSADTQYF. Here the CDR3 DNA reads TGCGCCAGCAGCTTGGACCTAAGTGCAGATACGCAGTATTTT.